Included here is one T cell receptor beta chain sequence, with context. It has no known antigen specificity. Base qualities are not at hand, and no much larger clone is one base apart. TCR CDR3 regions were amplified from genomic DNA by multiplex PCR using the deep immunoSEQ assay. Genomic DNA extracted from each cell subset was distributed evenly over all wells of several immunoSEQ 96-well plates, and each plate served as one replicate. Each replicate PCR for sorted subsets received approximately 200 ng genomic DNA, equal to about 29,000 T cell genomes. Purified libraries were quantified with a Qubit 3.0 fluorometer, sized on a Bioanalyzer 2100, and re-quantified with the KAPA Library Quantification kit. Every immunoSEQ 96-well plate was sequenced on a dedicated single-read 150-cycle Illumina NextSeq 550 flow cell. The source study handled its data this way. Because only junctional sequences without quality scores were contained in the immunoSEQ output, filtering matching that applied to full-length reads could not be performed. Sequences were annotated with PyIR, a Python wrapper for IgBLAST v1.9, and V/J genes and CDR3 were assigned using IMGT germline references. Reads were filtered out if the reads had weak V/J assignments (E-value above 1e-6), no CDR3, stop codons, out-of-frame junctions, or ambiguous translated residues. V3J clonotypes were defined as sequences sharing the same inferred V gene, J gene, and CDR3 amino acid sequence. The percentage overlap between two repertoires was calculated by dividing the number of shared unique clonotypes by the size of the smaller repertoire. Richness of each repertoire was evaluated using RTK rarefaction, the Chao1 estimator, and Recon v2.1 estimates of unobserved clonotypes. For all TCRbeta clonotypes obtained by the gDNA method from several donors, generation probabilities were computed with OLGA. Entries here come from immuneACCESS through TCRdb and include only in-frame sequences with V and J called. Some clones fail to appear in such tables; in the studies checked, an unresolved V gene covers under half of the shortfall, and the cause of the remainder is unknown. That table supplies the V and J calls and clone size; D and trimming were determined from the DNA. This sample comprises about 980,000 clones, over 75% of them detected only once. About 1.5% of the sample is held by the ten biggest clonotypes.

CDR1 and CDR2 are read off the germline V gene as ENHRY and SYGVKD. After removal of 10 bases from V and 1 base from J, the junction retains 5 bases not matched to a gene. Its CDR3 holds 15 amino acids, cysteine through phenylalanine. The read is trimmed to its CDR3 DNA, 45 bases read in frame from base 1. The sample comes from a study of shared clonotypes between healthy human individuals (dated by TCRdb to the early 2020s). At the level of the whole study: A couple of women and a few men aged 18 to 49 years were included in the cohort. For each donor, CD4 naive and CD4 memory were each run on three plates, CD8 naive on two plates, and CD8 memory on one plate. The study deeply sequenced blood TCR repertoires of about five healthy adults to estimate repertoire size and the extent of clonotype sharing between individuals. To increase sequencing depth and limit assay-specific biases, TCR repertoire library preparation and sequencing were carried out by different laboratories using diverse techniques. Each donor's leukapheresis produced roughly between roughly 0.85 and 9 billion PBMCs.

Healthy HIV-negative adults with no recently reported acute infections or vaccinations were included as donors. Only Caucasian adults living in Nashville, Tennessee, USA were represented among the donors. CD4+ T cells were enriched through magnetic negative selection, after which naive cells were positively selected on CD45RA and the remaining negative fraction served as the memory subset. Blood was obtained by leukapheresis, after which PBMCs were separated by Ficoll-Histopaque density gradient centrifugation and cryopreserved in liquid nitrogen vapor phase. Analytical flow cytometry was used to check the purity and quantity of each magnetically sorted T cell population. Each sorted fraction had its genomic DNA isolated and then quantified by UV absorbance on a Nanodrop 2000c. Here is what the overall study found, with its caveats: Naive subsets generally had larger estimated clonotype richness than memory subsets. Compared with non-shared clonotypes, clonotypes shared by all four sorted-subset donors had higher generation probabilities. Only blood was sampled, and tissue TCR repertoires likely differ from those in blood. Pairwise subsampling indicated that sequencing depth was expected to affect the degree of clonotype sharing among donors. Incomplete sequencing was indicated by rarefaction of sorted-subset datasets, despite the large sequencing depth. The small number of donors limited the genetic and exposure-history diversity represented. When a handful of donors were compared, the shared fraction of clonotypes was 5% to 6.5% for naive CD4, about 4% for naive CD8, 2% to 2.5% for memory CD4, and 0.4% for memory CD8.

The origin of this receptor is a man aged 18 to 30 in good health. The sample consisted of memory CD4+ T cells sorted from blood. The intended sense of this specimen's cell subset or site label: CD45RA-negative fraction. The chain links TRBV10-3 with TRBJ2-1; 12 central bases correspond to TRBD2. The CDR3 in this case is CATSGGAMSYNEQFF. In nucleotide form, the sequence is TGTGCCACTAGCGGGGGGGCGATGTCCTACAATGAGCAGTTCTTC.